The TCR beta chain described here comes from a study of blood T cell repertoires in COVID-19. With V trimmed by 0 bases and J by 6 bases, 5 bases remained unmatched. The CDR3 has 16 residues. Germline V gene data show CDR1 as SGHAT and CDR2 as FQNNGV. Clones were read by immunoSEQ multiplex PCR, and TCRdb kept only the in-frame ones, dropping some. The table lists roughly 150,000 clones, roughly 87% of them singletons. Grouping used clinical history reported by participants in a survey and questionnaire. Someone with COVID-19 had been met by exposed participants within 2 weeks before study entry. Sequencing was performed on PBMCs or T cells enriched from blood (not recorded which). The sequence was collected from a middle-aged woman who had been exposed to COVID-19. V gene TRBV11-2 combines with J gene TRBJ2-5; 12 positions match TRBD1. The CDR3: CASSLEGTGGFQTQYF. CDR3 in DNA: TGTGCCAGCAGCTTAGAAGGGACAGGGGGCTTTCAGACCCAGTACTTC. The full variable domain, with the rest looked up from reference TRBV11-2 and TRBJ2-5, is EAGVAQSPRYKIIEKRQSVAFWCNPISGHATLYWYQQILGQGPKLLIQFQNNGVVDDSQLPKDRFSAERLKGVDSTLKIQPAKLEDSAVYLCASSLEGTGGFQTQYFGPGTRLLVL.